The source of this TCR beta chain is a study of regulatory T cells in long-lasting Graves disease. Study-wide context: The antithyroid drugs taken by newly diagnosed Graves' patients had been used for under 3 months.

This clonotype has a count of ten or more. What it binds is unknown. Study conclusions and caveats: There was favoring of TRBV28, TRBJ1-2 and TRBJ2-5 in persistent disease.

The V and J ends lost 1 base and 7 bases respectively, with 16 bases between them. Germline CDR1 and CDR2: SGHTA and FQGTGA. This CDR3 region has 15 residues. Arm-PCR of CDR3 regions and iRepertoire HTBI primers were the basis on which TCR beta libraries were built. TCRdb reanalysed the multiplex PCR reads using MiXCR and keeps one entry per CDR3 protein. The table includes hundreds of thousands of distinct CDR3 sequences, about 15% detected once. Time point denoted: newly diagnosed GD, antithyroid drugs for less than 3 months. The TCR library was made from RNA extracted from PBMCs. These data also formed part of another study, on T cells in Graves' hyperthyroidism and ophthalmopathy. That paper adds: The primer set for the first-round RT-PCR of the TCR CDR3 was HTBI.

This sequence originates from a woman aged 25 to 39 with Graves disease. Source: peripheral blood mononuclear cells (PBMCs), taken at new diagnosis, from a patient treated with antithyroid drugs. The chain uses TRBV7-3 and TRBJ1-1; D gene ambiguous. The CDR3 loop is CASSLIGGGPDEAFF. The CDR3 DNA follows: TGTGCCAGCAGCTTAATCGGTGGAGGACCCGATGAAGCTTTCTTT.